The rows below give T cell receptor beta chains drawn from one sample of a study of T cell repertoires in cytomegalovirus infection. Each CDR3 protein is one row after TCRdb ran MiXCR on the reads. There are about 220,000 distinct CDR3 sequences in the sample; 30% to 45% occur only once, and approximately 60% lies in the top ten. These receptors lack a known antigen. Source: CD8+ T cells from cultured PBMCs, taken from culture after CMV antigen stimulation. The receptor set was obtained from a human donor in good health (CMV status not recorded). Some clones in this sample may be carry-over from other donors' samples. CDR3s include the opening cysteine and the closing phenylalanine or tryptophan. The order of the fields is V gene, J gene, clone size, D gene, CDR3 protein, CDR3 DNA. D genes are given only for firm matches. Size tells how often a clone was seen (once, few, many) or the class of an expanded clone, and some rows leave it out.

>TRBV7-9|TRBJ1-2|NA|NA
CASSLDTNYGYTF
TGTGCCAGCAGCTTGGACACCAACTATGGCTACACCTTC
>TRBV7-6|TRBJ2-1|NA|NA
CASSLYESSYNEQFF
TGTGCCAGCAGCTTATACGAGAGCTCCTACAATGAGCAGTTCTTC
>TRBV6-6|TRBJ2-7|few|NA
CASIFGQGQFYEQYF
TGTGCCAGCATCTTCGGGCAGGGACAATTCTACGAGCAGTACTTC
>TRBV7-6|TRBJ2-1|once|NA
CARSLPLGGEQFF
TGTGCCAGAAGCCTCCCACTAGGAGGTGAGCAGTTCTTC
>TRBV7-6|TRBJ2-7|NA|NA
CASSPRQVGGRSYEQYF
TGTGCCAGCAGCCCTAGACAGGTCGGGGGGAGATCCTACGAGCAGTACTTC
>TRBV7-8|TRBJ2-3|many|TRBD2
CASSLRGSSGGVQNTQYF
TGTGCCAGCAGCTTAAGGGGCTCTAGCGGGGGAGTGCAAAATACGCAGTATTTT
>TRBV27|TRBJ2-3|few|NA
CASKWADRTDTQYF
TGTGCCAGCAAGTGGGCAGATAGAACAGATACGCAGTATTTT
>TRBV27|TRBJ2-7|NA|TRBD2
CASSFRAGGTYEQYF
TGTGCCAGCAGTTTTCGAGCGGGAGGGACCTACGAGCAGTACTTC
>TRBV11-1|TRBJ1-5|NA|NA
CASSADKNQPQHF
TGTGCCAGCAGCGCGGATAAAAATCAGCCCCAGCATTTT
>TRBV20-1|TRBJ1-4|NA|NA
CSARDPRQTYRDEKLFF
TGCAGTGCTAGAGATCCCAGACAGACGTACCGCGATGAAAAACTGTTTTTT
>TRBV7-3|TRBJ2-7|NA|TRBD2
CASSLSGGGEQYF
TGTGCCAGCAGCTTAAGCGGGGGGGGCGAGCAGTACTTC
>TRBV11-2|TRBJ2-2|few|NA
CASSLRPFRQVTGELFF
TGTGCCAGCAGCTTACGACCCTTTAGACAAGTCACCGGGGAGCTGTTTTTT
>TRBV6-5|TRBJ1-5|NA|NA
CASSYKGSQPQHF
TGTGCCAGCAGTTACAAGGGAAGTCAGCCCCAGCATTTT
>TRBV7-3|TRBJ2-1|NA|NA
CASSLNGPQQFF
TGTGCCAGCAGCTTAAATGGGCCCCAGCAGTTCTTC
>TRBV7-8|TRBJ2-2|NA|TRBD1
CASSSDRGDTGELFF
TGTGCCAGCAGCTCGGACAGGGGGGACACCGGGGAGCTGTTTTTT
>TRBV4-1|TRBJ2-5|few|TRBD2
CASSQGLAGSGTQYF
TGCGCCAGCAGCCAAGGACTAGCGGGGTCTGGGACCCAGTACTTC
>TRBV11-2|TRBJ1-4|NA|NA
CASSPQGDLEKLFF
TGTGCCAGCAGCCCCCAAGGGGATTTAGAAAAACTGTTTTTT
>TRBV28|TRBJ2-5|NA|TRBD2
CASSSLAGGRQETQYF
TGTGCCAGCAGTTCTCTAGCGGGAGGGCGCCAAGAGACCCAGTACTTC
>TRBV15|TRBJ2-5|NA|TRBD1
CATSRTGSQETQYF
TGTGCCACCAGCAGGACAGGGTCCCAAGAGACCCAGTACTTC
>TRBV18|TRBJ2-1|many|NA
CASSPSIPYYNEQFF
TGTGCCAGCTCACCAAGCATACCCTACTACAATGAGCAGTTCTTC
>TRBV7-2|TRBJ2-7|few|TRBD2
CASSAGLAASYEQYF
TGTGCCAGCAGCGCGGGACTAGCGGCCTCCTACGAGCAGTACTTC
>TRBV7-8|TRBJ2-5|NA|TRBD2
CASSLGAAGGLRETQYF
TGTGCCAGCAGCTTAGGAGCAGCGGGGGGGCTCCGAGAGACCCAGTACTTC
>TRBV4-2|TRBJ2-7|NA|TRBD1
CASSQVYARQGYYEQYF
TGTGCCAGCAGCCAAGTCTATGCCCGACAGGGTTATTACGAGCAGTACTTC
>TRBV27|TRBJ1-6|NA|TRBD1
CASSLVAGGSSPLHF
TGTGCCAGCAGTTTAGTGGCAGGGGGATCTTCACCCCTCCACTTT
>TRBV27|TRBJ2-1|NA|NA
CASSKDSYEQFF
TGTGCCAGCAGTAAAGACTCTTATGAGCAGTTCTTC
>TRBV7-6|TRBJ2-7|NA|NA
CASSLVETAGEQYF
TGTGCCAGCAGCTTAGTTGAGACGGCGGGGGAGCAGTACTTC
>TRBV7-2|TRBJ1-1|many|TRBD1
CASSYPGQGAQTEAFF
TGTGCCAGCAGCTACCCGGGACAGGGGGCGCAGACTGAAGCTTTCTTT
>TRBV27|TRBJ1-5|NA|NA
CASGAQPQHF
TGTGCCTCCGGGGCTCAGCCCCAGCATTTT
>TRBV27|TRBJ1-5|few|NA
CASSLWGGSGNQPQHF
TGTGCCAGCAGTTTATGGGGGGGCTCGGGCAATCAGCCCCAGCATTTT
>TRBV5-4|TRBJ2-1|NA|NA
CASSLAGQGGFF
TGTGCCAGCAGCTTAGCGGGGCAGGGGGGGTTCTTC
>TRBV7-2|TRBJ2-1|NA|NA
CASSLARPNNEQFF
TGTGCCAGCAGCTTAGCGAGGCCGAACAATGAGCAGTTCTTC
>TRBV7-9|TRBJ1-1|NA|NA
CASSYGGNTEAFF
TGTGCCAGCAGCTACGGGGGGAACACTGAAGCTTTCTTT
>TRBV7-6|TRBJ2-7|few|NA
CASSSGFGPTYEQYF
TGTGCCAGCAGCTCGGGTTTCGGCCCCACCTACGAGCAGTACTTC
>TRBV28|TRBJ2-7|NA|TRBD1
CASSLPLGTGHYEQYF
TGTGCCAGCAGTCTACCCTTGGGGACAGGACACTACGAGCAGTACTTC
>TRBV11-2|TRBJ1-1|NA|NA
CASSLVSGVVTEAFF
TGTGCCAGCAGCTTAGTGTCGGGGGTAGTCACTGAAGCTTTCTTT
>TRBV6-5|TRBJ1-1|few|NA
CASSYGDRGTEAFF
TGTGCCAGCAGTTACGGTGACAGAGGTACTGAAGCTTTCTTT
>TRBV20-1|TRBJ1-2|NA|TRBD1
CSARSRDRVGYGYTF
TGCAGTGCTAGATCCCGGGACAGGGTTGGGTATGGCTACACCTTC
>TRBV7-6|TRBJ1-2|NA|NA
CASSLESQSGGYTF
TGTGCCAGCAGCTTAGAATCCCAGTCCGGTGGCTACACCTTC
>TRBV7-6|TRBJ1-2|NA|NA
CASSGGEEGYTF
TGTGCCAGCAGCGGAGGAGAAGAAGGCTACACCTTC
>TRBV28|TRBJ2-3|NA|NA
CASSRAGQKDTQYF
TGTGCCAGCAGCCGAGCGGGACAGAAAGATACGCAGTATTTT
>TRBV7-9|TRBJ1-2|NA|TRBD1
CASSLTGTDGYGYTF
TGTGCCAGCAGCTTAACCGGGACAGACGGCTATGGCTACACCTTC
>TRBV11-2|TRBJ2-2|few|TRBD2
CASSLDFGTSGRTTGELFF
TGTGCCAGCAGCTTAGATTTCGGGACTAGCGGGAGAACCACCGGGGAGCTGTTTTTT
>TRBV27|TRBJ2-7|many|TRBD2
CASSSAGGKMYEQYF
TGTGCCAGCAGTTCGGCGGGAGGTAAAATGTACGAGCAGTACTTC
>TRBV12-3/TRBV12-4|TRBJ1-5|NA|NA
CASSEALPGQPQHF
TGTGCCAGCAGTGAGGCCCTACCGGGTCAGCCCCAGCATTTT
>TRBV30|TRBJ1-2|once|NA
CAWSGLSRGGYTF
TGTGCCTGGAGTGGGCTCTCCCGGGGTGGCTACACCTTC
>TRBV2|TRBJ2-1|NA|NA
CASSEARGQYNEQFF
TGTGCCAGCAGTGAAGCGCGCGGACAGTACAATGAGCAGTTCTTC
>TRBV11-2|TRBJ2-2|NA|NA
CASSSTGQRNTGELFF
TGTGCCAGCAGCTCGACAGGCCAAAGGAACACCGGGGAGCTGTTTTTT
>TRBV7-2|TRBJ2-1|many|NA
CASSLNFGSSYNEQFF
TGTGCCAGCAGCTTAAATTTCGGCAGCTCCTACAATGAGCAGTTCTTC
>TRBV20-1|TRBJ2-1|few|NA
CSATKSGGSNEQFF
TGCAGTGCGACCAAGTCCGGGGGCTCCAATGAGCAGTTCTTC
>TRBV27|TRBJ1-2|NA|TRBD1
CASSLGRGGGYGYTF
TGTGCCAGCTCCTTGGGACGAGGGGGCGGCTATGGCTACACCTTC
>TRBV7-8|TRBJ2-5|few|NA
CASSLVGSDSYQETQYF
TGTGCCAGCAGCTTAGTGGGTTCGGACAGCTACCAAGAGACCCAGTACTTC
>TRBV9|TRBJ2-2|few|TRBD2
CASSNQRGNTGELFF
TGTGCCAGCAGCAACCAGCGGGGGAACACCGGGGAGCTGTTTTTT
>TRBV7-9|TRBJ1-1|NA|TRBD1
CASSLAGTGFNTEAFF
TGTGCCAGCAGCTTAGCGGGGACAGGATTTAACACTGAAGCTTTCTTT
>TRBV27|TRBJ2-2|NA|NA
CASSHPTKTGELFF
TGTGCCAGCAGCCACCCAACGAAGACCGGGGAGCTGTTTTTT
>TRBV7-8|TRBJ1-4|few|NA
CASSLAGGTVVDEKLFF
TGTGCCAGCAGCTTAGCCGGTGGGACGGTGGTTGATGAAAAACTGTTTTTT
>TRBV7-4|TRBJ2-1|NA|NA
CASSASESSYNEQFF
TGTGCCAGCAGCGCAAGCGAGAGCTCCTACAATGAGCAGTTCTTC